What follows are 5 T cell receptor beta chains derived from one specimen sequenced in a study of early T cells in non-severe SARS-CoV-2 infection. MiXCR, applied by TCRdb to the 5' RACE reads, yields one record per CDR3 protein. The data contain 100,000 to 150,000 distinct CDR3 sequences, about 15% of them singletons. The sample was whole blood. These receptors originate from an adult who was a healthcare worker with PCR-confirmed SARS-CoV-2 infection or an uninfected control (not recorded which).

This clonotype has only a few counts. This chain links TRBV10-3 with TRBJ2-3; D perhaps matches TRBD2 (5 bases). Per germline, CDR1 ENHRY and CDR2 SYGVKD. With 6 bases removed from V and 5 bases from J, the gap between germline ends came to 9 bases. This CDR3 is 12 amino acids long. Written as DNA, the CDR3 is TGTGCCATCAGGCGGGTGGGAGATACGCAGTATTTT. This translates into CAIRRVGDTQYF.

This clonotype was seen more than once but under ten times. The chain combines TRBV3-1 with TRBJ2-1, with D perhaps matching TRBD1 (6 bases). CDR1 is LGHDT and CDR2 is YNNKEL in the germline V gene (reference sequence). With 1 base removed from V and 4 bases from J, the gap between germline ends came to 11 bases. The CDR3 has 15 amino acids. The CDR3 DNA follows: TGTGCCAGCAGCCAAGTGGGGACACCTTACAATGAGCAGTTCTTC. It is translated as CASSQVGTPYNEQFF.

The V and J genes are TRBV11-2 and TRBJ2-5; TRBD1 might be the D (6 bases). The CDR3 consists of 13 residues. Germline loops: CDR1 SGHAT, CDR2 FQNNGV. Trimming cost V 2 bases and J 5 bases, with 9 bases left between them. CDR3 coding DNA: TGTGCCAGCAGCTTATCACAGGGCGAGACCCAGTACTTC. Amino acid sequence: CASSLSQGETQYF.

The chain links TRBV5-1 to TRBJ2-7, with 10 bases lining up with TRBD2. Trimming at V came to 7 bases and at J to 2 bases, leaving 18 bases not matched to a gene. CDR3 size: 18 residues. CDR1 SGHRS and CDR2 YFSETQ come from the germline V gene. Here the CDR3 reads CASHGRDRGLAAPYEQYF. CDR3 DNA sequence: TGCGCCAGCCACGGACGGGACAGAGGACTAGCGGCACCCTACGAGCAGTACTTC.

The chain's CDR3 is CASTLAGSTDTQYF. CDR3 in DNA: TGTGCCAGCACTTTAGCGGGCAGCACAGATACGCAGTATTTT. The rearrangement links TRBV6-1 to TRBJ2-3, with 7 bases matching TRBD2. Trimming at V came to 7 bases and at J to 0 bases, leaving 4 bases not matched to a gene. Per the germline V gene, CDR1 is MNHNS and CDR2 is SASEGT. This CDR3 contains 14 residues.